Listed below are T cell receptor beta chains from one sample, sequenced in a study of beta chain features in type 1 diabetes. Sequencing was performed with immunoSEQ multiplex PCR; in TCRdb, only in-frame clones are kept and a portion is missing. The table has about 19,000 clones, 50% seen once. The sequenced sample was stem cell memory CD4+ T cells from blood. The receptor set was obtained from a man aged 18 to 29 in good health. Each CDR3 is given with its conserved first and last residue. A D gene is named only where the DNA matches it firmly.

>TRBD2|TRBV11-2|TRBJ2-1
CASSFQSGGNNEQFF
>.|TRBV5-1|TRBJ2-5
CASSFRPGQRETQYF
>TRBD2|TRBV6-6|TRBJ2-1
CASSSAASGRGQFF
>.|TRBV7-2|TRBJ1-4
CASSLEPRGEKLFF
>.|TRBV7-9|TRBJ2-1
CASSVGAGAGWNEQFF
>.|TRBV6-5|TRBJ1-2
CASRPTQERVGYTF
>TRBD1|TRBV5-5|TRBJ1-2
CASSLDPGTGNYGYTF
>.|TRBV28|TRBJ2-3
CASSLFAGTFTDTQYF
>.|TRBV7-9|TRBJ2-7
CASSFGGEVHEQYF
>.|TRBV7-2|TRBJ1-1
CASSLAGGVTEAFF
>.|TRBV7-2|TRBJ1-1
CASSGGQNTEAFF
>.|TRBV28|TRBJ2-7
CASSQRRTVREQYF
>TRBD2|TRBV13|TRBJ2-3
CASSSVYSGISTDTQYF
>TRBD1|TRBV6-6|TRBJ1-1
CASRDRGLISFF
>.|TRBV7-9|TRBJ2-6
CASSFLLSGANVLTF
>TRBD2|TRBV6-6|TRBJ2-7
CASARGPGLAGHEQYF
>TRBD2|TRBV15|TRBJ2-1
CATSRDSAGVSNEQFF
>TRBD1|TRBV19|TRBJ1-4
CASSTHRGPNEKLFF
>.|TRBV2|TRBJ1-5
CASSGRATGSQPQHF
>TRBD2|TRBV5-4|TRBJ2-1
CASSLMKTSGAYNEQFF
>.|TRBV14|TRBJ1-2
CASSPHRAYGYTF
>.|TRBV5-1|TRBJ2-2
CASKPAGGEVAGELFF
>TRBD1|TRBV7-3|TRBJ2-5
CASSLQGATETQYF
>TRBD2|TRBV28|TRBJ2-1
CASSLNWRGGRDEQFF
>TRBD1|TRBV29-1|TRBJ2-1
CSVAGDALPGGSIGDEQFF
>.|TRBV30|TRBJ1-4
CAWSGGAMGLNEKLFF
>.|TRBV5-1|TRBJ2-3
CASKAGTDTDTQYF
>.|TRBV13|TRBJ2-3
CASSPRGGHTDTQYF
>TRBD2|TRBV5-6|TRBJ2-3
CASSPGDYYTDTQYF
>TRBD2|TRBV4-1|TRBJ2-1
CASSDPGLATYNEQFF
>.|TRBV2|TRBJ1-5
CASTGVNSNQPQHF
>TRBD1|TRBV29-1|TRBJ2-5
CSVPDRPQETQYF
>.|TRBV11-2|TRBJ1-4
CASSVDRGAGEKLFF